Each of the 21 T cell receptor beta chains below was sequenced from the same sample in a study of PD-1 blockade in classical Hodgkin lymphoma. Each patient's relapse followed autologous stem cell transplantation, and brentuximab vedotin exposure varied. Generated by immunoSEQ multiplex PCR, the TCRdb table keeps only in-frame clones and is missing some. The profile shows around 28,000 clones, around 78% of them singletons. Material: peripheral blood mononuclear cells (PBMCs), obtained before the second cycle of nivolumab. These receptors originate from a human donor with classical Hodgkin lymphoma.

The V and J genes are TRBV19 and TRBJ1-2, with 7 nucleotides matching TRBD1. Germline CDR1 LNHDA, CDR2 SQIVND (reference sequence). CDR3 length: 13 amino acids. V lost 7 bases, J lost 4 bases, and 6 bases stayed unmatched. The CDR3: CASTPGTVYGYTF. The CDR3, as DNA: TGTGCCAGTACCCCCGGGACAGTCTATGGCTACACCTTC.

The V gene is TRBV19, the J gene TRBJ1-5; 11 bases fit TRBD1. Looked up from germline, CDR1 is LNHDA and CDR2 is SQIVND (reference sequence). V trimming: 5 bases; J trimming: 2 bases; junction bases outside the gene matches: 5. The CDR3 consists of 16 residues. The CDR3 nucleotides are TGTGCCAGTAGTCACCGGACAGGGGGCGGCAATCAGCCCCAGCATTTT. Translated, it gives CASSHRTGGGNQPQHF.

The chain joins TRBV2 to TRBJ2-1; the match to TRBD2 covers 10 bases. The CDR3 length is 15 residues. The V gene's germline CDR1 is SNHLY and CDR2 FYNNEI. J was trimmed by 6 bases and V by 5 bases; bases with no gene match: 7. The CDR3 DNA follows: TGTGCCAGCAGTATTAGCGGGAGGTCCGTCAATGAGCAGTTCTTC. This gives the protein CASSISGRSVNEQFF.

The J gene is TRBJ2-5, the V gene TRBV27; TRBD2 agrees at 8 bases. V shed 6 bases, J shed 4 bases, and the junction held 10 bases outside the gene matches. The CDR3 is 15 amino acids. The germline gives CDR1 MNHEY, CDR2 SMNVEV (reference sequence). The DNA of the CDR3 is TGTGCCAGCAGACGAGTAGCGGGGATTGGAGAGACCCAGTACTTC. Its protein product is CASRRVAGIGETQYF.

This chain connects TRBV4-1 to TRBJ2-1, with D unclear. In germline, CDR1 is MGHRA, CDR2 YSYEKL. The CDR3 is 15 residues long. Trimming took 4 bases from V and 4 from J, leaving 14 bases between them. CDR3 sequence (DNA): TGCGCCAGCAGCCTTTACCACAGTGGGTACAATGAGCAGTTCTTC. Protein product: CASSLYHSGYNEQFF.

V usage is TRBV7-6 and J usage is TRBJ2-2; D remains ambiguous. V lost 5 bases, J lost 6 bases, and 10 bases lay in between. CDR1 is SGHVS, CDR2 FNYEAQ, per germline. The CDR3 spans 13 residues. CDR3 loop: CASSTVPPGELFF. The CDR3, as DNA: TGTGCCAGCAGCACCGTCCCCCCCGGGGAGCTGTTTTTT.

DNA for the CDR3: TGTGCCAGCAACGCCGGGACGCCGAACGGCGAGCAGTACGTC. Translating it yields CASNAGTPNGEQYV. The chain employs TRBV6-4 and TRBJ2-7, with D perhaps TRBD1 or TRBD2 (5 bases each). Deletions cut 7 bases from V and 6 bases from J, with 19 bases between. Looked up from germline, CDR1 is MRHNA and CDR2 is SNTAGT. The CDR3 consists of 14 residues.

The rearrangement links TRBV19 to TRBJ1-4; D perhaps matches TRBD1 (5 bases). Trimming cost V 5 bases and J 8 bases, with 12 bases left between them. CDR3 length: 13 amino acids. Per the germline V gene, CDR1 is LNHDA and CDR2 is SQIVND (reference sequence). In nucleotides, the CDR3 is TGTGCCAGTAGTCTCTCCGGGACCGAAAAACTGTTTTTT. This gives the protein CASSLSGTEKLFF.

V is TRBV7-2 and J is TRBJ2-1; perhaps D is TRBD1 or TRBD2 (6 bases each). Between the trimmed V and J ends, which lost 0 bases and 3 bases, there was a span of 9 bases. This CDR3 region has 15 residues. Germline V gene sequence: CDR1 SGHTA, CDR2 FQGNSA. The CDR3 DNA sequence: TGTGCCAGCAGCTTAGCAGGGGGGTTCTACAATGAGCAGTTCTTC. This sequence encodes CASSLAGGFYNEQFF.

The rearrangement joins TRBV4-3 to TRBJ1-5, with D unresolved. Trimming removed 4 bases at V and 5 bases at J, with 9 bases between. Germline V gene lookup returns CDR1 LGHNA and CDR2 YSLEER. The CDR3 extends over 13 amino acids. The CDR3 here is CASSPEWYQPQHF. In DNA form, the CDR3 reads TGCGCCAGCAGCCCGGAATGGTATCAGCCCCAGCATTTT.

The chain combines TRBV11-3 with TRBJ2-7, with 9 positions matching TRBD2. Per germline, CDR1 SGHNT and CDR2 YENEEA. J gave up 5 bases and V 6 bases, and 11 bases lay outside the gene matches. The CDR3 is 15 residues long. The CDR3 is CASRRGGLLPHEQYF. In nucleotides, the CDR3 is TGTGCCAGCAGGCGGGGGGGACTCCTGCCTCACGAGCAGTACTTC.

The gene calls are TRBV11-3 and TRBJ2-1; a possible D gene is TRBD2 (7 bases). Germline V gene lookup returns CDR1 SGHNT and CDR2 YENEEA. The CDR3 covers 14 residues. V lost 1 base, J lost 8 bases, and 12 bases lay in between. In nucleotides, the CDR3 is TGTGCCAGCAGCTTAGCGGGGGGCCCCCATGAGCAGTTCTTC. Amino acid sequence: CASSLAGGPHEQFF.

The J gene is TRBJ1-6, the V gene TRBV11-2, with D possibly matching TRBD1 (5 bases). The V gene lost 5 bases and the J gene lost 5 bases, with 16 bases spanning the gap. Germline-derived CDR1 and CDR2 are SGHAT and FQNNGV. CDR3 length: 16 amino acids. The CDR3 bases are TGTGCCAGCAGCGCGACGGGACGGAGACATAATTCACCCCTCCACTTT. This codes for CASSATGRRHNSPLHF.

J is TRBJ1-2 and V is TRBV6-6, with 9 bases identical to TRBD1. Germline CDR1 is MNHNY and CDR2 is SVGAGI (reference sequence). The CDR3 spans 14 residues. V was clipped by 6 bases and J by 5 bases; unmatched bases: 7. CDR3 in amino acids: CASSSQGQGYGYTF. The DNA of the CDR3 is TGTGCCAGCAGCTCCCAGGGACAGGGATATGGCTACACCTTC.

There are a few counts of this clone. This chain connects TRBV28 to TRBJ2-7; D not resolved. The length of the CDR3 is 11 residues. Trimming pared 6 bases from V and 3 bases from J, leaving 6 bases between. Germline-derived CDR1 and CDR2 are MDHEN and SYDVKM. The CDR3 spells CASRVHYEQYV. As DNA, the CDR3 is TGTGCCAGCAGAGTCCACTACGAGCAGTACGTC.

The chain carries TRBV4-1 and TRBJ2-7; TRBD1 matches at 11 bases. CDR3 size: 14 residues. CDR1 and CDR2 (germline): MGHRA, YSYEKL. Trimming took 3 bases from V and 6 from J; bases not matched to a gene: 4. The CDR3 is CASSQGQGGGEQYV. DNA of the CDR3: TGCGCCAGCAGCCAGGGACAGGGGGGAGGCGAGCAGTACGTC.

This chain uses TRBV5-1 with TRBJ2-3; D may be TRBD1 (6 bases). The V end was cut by 10 bases, the J end by 0 bases, with 15 bases between. CDR1 and CDR2 from the germline V gene are SGHRS and YFSETQ. The CDR3 is made up of 14 amino acids. This chain's CDR3 is CAAKQGPSTDTQYF. CDR3 coding DNA: TGCGCCGCGAAACAGGGACCTAGCACAGATACGCAGTATTTT.

The chain combines TRBV29-1 with TRBJ2-2, with D maybe TRBD2 (5 bases). V dropped 3 bases and J dropped 2 bases, with 7 bases sitting between them. Germline values: CDR1 SQVTM, CDR2 ANQGSEA. The CDR3 loop spans 13 amino acids. CDR3 sequence reads: CSVERENTGELFF. In DNA, the CDR3 is TGCAGCGTTGAGAGGGAAAACACCGGGGAGCTGTTTTTT.

This rearrangement joins TRBV29-1 to TRBJ2-1; possible D gene TRBD2, 6 bases. The CDR3 is 10 amino acids. Trimming removed 7 bases at V and 14 bases at J, with 15 bases between. CDR1 and CDR2 from the germline V gene are SQVTM and ANQGSEA. CDR3 sequence reads: CSAAREGEFF. The CDR3 region has the DNA TGCAGCGCGGCGCGGGAAGGAGAGTTCTTC.

V is TRBV28 and J is TRBJ1-1; D is ambiguous. Germline V gives CDR1 MDHEN, CDR2 SYDVKM. This CDR3 comprises 14 residues. V gave up 6 bases and J gave up 5 bases, with 16 bases separating them. CDR3 bases: TGTGCCAGCAGAGGGATGGGAACTAGGACTGAAGCTTTCTTT. Amino acid sequence: CASRGMGTRTEAFF. Supplemented by reference TRBV28 and TRBJ1-1, the full variable domain reads DVKVTQSSRYLVKRTGEKVFLECVQDMDHENMFWYRQDPGLGLRLIYFSYDVKMKEKGDIPEGYSVSREKKERFSLILESASTNQTSMYLCASRGMGTRTEAFFGQGTRLTVV.

The rearrangement uses TRBV2 and TRBJ1-2; no firm D call. The CDR3 extends over 12 amino acids. Germline V gene data show CDR1 as SNHLY and CDR2 as FYNNEI. Trimming left V 5 bases short and J 2 bases short, with 6 bases between. DNA for the CDR3: TGTGCCAGCAGTAGGACCAACTATGGCTACACCTTC. Its translation: CASSRTNYGYTF.